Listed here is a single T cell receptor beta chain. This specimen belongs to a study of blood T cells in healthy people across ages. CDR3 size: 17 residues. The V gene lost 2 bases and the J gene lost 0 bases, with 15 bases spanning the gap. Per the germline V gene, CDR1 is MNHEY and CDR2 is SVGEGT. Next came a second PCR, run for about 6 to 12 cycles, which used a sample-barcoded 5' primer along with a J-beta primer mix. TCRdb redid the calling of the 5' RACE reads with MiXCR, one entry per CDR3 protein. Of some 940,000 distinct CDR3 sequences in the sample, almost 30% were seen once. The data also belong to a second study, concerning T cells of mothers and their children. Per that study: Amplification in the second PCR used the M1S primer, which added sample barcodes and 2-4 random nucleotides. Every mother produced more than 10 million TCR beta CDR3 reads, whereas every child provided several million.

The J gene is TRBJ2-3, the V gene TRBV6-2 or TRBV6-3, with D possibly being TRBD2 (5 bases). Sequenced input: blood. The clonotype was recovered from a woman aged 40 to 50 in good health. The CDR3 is CASSYPGRALSTDTQYF. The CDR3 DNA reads TGTGCCAGCAGTTACCCCGGGCGGGCCTTAAGCACAGATACGCAGTATTTT.